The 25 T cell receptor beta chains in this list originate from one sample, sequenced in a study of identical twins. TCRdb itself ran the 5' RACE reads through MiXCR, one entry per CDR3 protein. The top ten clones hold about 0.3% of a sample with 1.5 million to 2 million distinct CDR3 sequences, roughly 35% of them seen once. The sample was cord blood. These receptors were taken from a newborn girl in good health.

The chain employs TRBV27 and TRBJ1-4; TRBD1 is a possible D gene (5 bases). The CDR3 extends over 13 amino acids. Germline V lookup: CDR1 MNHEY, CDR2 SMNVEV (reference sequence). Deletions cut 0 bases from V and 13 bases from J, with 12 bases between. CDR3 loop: CASSLSPTGGLFF. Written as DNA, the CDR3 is TGTGCCAGCAGTTTATCGCCCACCGGGGGACTGTTTTTT.

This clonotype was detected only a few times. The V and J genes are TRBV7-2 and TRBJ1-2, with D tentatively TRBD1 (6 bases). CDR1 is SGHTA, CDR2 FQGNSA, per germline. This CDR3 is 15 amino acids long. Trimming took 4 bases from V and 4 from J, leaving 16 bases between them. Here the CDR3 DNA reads TGTGCCAGCAGCTCGGGGCTACAGGGTGGCTATGGCTACACCTTC. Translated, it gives CASSSGLQGGYGYTF.

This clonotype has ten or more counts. The chain's CDR3 is CAISESVTRPYEQYF. The CDR3 DNA sequence: TGTGCCATCAGTGAGTCTGTGACTAGACCCTACGAGCAGTACTTC. The chain couples TRBV10-3 to TRBJ2-7; TRBD2 might be the D (6 bases). V was pared by 0 bases and J by 2 bases, with 11 bases between. The length of the CDR3 is 15 residues. Per germline, CDR1 ENHRY and CDR2 SYGVKD.

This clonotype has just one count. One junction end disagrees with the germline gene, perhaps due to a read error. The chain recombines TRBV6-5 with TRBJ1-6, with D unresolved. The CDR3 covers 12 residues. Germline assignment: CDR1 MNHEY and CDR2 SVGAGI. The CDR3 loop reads CASSYSGSPPHF. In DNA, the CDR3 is TGTGCCAGCAGTTACTCGGGGTCACCCCCCCACTTT.

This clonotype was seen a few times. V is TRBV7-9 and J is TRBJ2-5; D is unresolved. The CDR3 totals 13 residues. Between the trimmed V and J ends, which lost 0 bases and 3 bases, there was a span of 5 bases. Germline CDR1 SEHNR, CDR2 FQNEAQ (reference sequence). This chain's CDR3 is CASSLAWEETQYF. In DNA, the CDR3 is TGTGCCAGCAGCTTAGCCTGGGAAGAGACCCAGTACTTC.

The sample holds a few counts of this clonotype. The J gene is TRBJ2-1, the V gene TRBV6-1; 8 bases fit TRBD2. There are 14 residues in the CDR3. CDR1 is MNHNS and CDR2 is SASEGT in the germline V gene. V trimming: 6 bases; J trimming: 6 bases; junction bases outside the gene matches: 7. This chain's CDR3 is CASRPGGALNEQFF. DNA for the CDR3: TGTGCCAGCAGGCCGGGGGGGGCCCTCAATGAGCAGTTCTTC.

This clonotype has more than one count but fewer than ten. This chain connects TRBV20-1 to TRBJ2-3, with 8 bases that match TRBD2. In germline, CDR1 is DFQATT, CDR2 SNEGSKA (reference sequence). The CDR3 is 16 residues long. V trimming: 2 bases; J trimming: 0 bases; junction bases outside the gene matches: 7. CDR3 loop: CSARNKAGESTDTQYF. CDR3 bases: TGCAGTGCTAGAAACAAAGCGGGAGAGAGCACAGATACGCAGTATTTT.

CDR3 protein: CASSGTGSPYEQYF. The CDR3 DNA reads as TGCGCCAGCAGCGGCACCGGGTCCCCCTACGAGCAGTACTTC. The chain combines TRBV5-1 with TRBJ2-4, with D uncertain. The end of the DNA is better explained by TRBJ2-7, so the J call may be wrong. Per germline, CDR1 SGHRS and CDR2 YFSETQ. This CDR3 spans 14 amino acids.

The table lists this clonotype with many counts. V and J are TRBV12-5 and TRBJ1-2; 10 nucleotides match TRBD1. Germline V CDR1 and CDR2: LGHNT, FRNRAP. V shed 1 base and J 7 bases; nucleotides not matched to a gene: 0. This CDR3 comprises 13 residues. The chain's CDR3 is CASGLGTGGGYTF. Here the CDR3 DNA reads TGTGCTAGTGGTTTGGGGACAGGGGGTGGCTACACCTTC.

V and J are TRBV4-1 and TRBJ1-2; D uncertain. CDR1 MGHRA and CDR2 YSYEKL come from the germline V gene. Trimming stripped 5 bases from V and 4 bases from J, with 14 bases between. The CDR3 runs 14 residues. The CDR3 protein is CASSEADGFYGYTF. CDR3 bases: TGCGCCAGCAGCGAAGCGGATGGATTCTATGGCTACACCTTC.

The CDR3 nucleotides read TGTGCCAGCAGCCATGCCCCTACTGGCGGGAGTAGTGAGCAGTACTTC. It encodes CASSHAPTGGSSEQYF. The chain couples TRBV3-1 to TRBJ2-7, with 7 positions matching TRBD2. This CDR3 region has 16 residues. Trimming cost V 3 bases and J 7 bases; bases outside gene matches: 15. Germline CDR1 reads LGHDT; CDR2 reads YNNKEL (reference sequence).

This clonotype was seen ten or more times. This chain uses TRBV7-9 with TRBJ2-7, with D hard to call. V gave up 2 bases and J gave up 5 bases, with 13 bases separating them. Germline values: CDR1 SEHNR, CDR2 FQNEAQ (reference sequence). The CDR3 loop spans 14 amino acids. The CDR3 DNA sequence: TGTGCCAGCAGCTTATCTAGAGATCACGACGAGCAGTACTTC. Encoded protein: CASSLSRDHDEQYF.

Here the CDR3 reads CASSLGRATPSYNEQYF. CDR3 DNA: TGCGCCAGCAGCTTGGGTAGGGCCACTCCCTCCTACAATGAGCAGTACTTC. V and J are TRBV5-1 and TRBJ2-5; D gene unclear. The CDR3 loop spans 17 amino acids. Looked up from germline, CDR1 is SGHRS and CDR2 is YFSETQ. Trimming took 0 bases from V and 11 from J, leaving 26 bases between them.

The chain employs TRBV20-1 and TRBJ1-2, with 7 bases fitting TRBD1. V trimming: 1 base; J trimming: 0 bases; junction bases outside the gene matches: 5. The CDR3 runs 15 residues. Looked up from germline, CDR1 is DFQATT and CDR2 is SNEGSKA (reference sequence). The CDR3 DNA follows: TGCAGTGCTAGAGCCTCTGGGACAGCTAACTATGGCTACACCTTC. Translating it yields CSARASGTANYGYTF.

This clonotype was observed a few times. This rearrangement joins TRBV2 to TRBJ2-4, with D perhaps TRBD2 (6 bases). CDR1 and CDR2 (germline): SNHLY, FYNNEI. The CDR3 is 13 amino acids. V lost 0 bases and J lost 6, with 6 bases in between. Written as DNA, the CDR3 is TGTGCCAGCAGTGAAGCTAGCGGAAACATTCAGTACTTC. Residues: CASSEASGNIQYF.

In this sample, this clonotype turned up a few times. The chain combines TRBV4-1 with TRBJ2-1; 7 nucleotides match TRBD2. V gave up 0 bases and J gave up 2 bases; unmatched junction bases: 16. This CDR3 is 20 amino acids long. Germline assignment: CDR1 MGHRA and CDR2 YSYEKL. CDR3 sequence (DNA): TGCGCCAGCAGCCAAGATCGGGCAGGGAAGGCTAGCGGCCCCTACAATGAGCAGTTCTTC. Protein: CASSQDRAGKASGPYNEQFF.

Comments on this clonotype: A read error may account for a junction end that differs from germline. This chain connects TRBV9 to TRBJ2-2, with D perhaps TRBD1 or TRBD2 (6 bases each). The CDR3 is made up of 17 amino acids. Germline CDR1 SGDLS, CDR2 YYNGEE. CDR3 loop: CASSVSGWGAKTGELFF. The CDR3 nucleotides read TGTGCCAGCAGCGTATCCGGGTGGGGGGCGAAGACCGGGGAGCTGTTTTTT.

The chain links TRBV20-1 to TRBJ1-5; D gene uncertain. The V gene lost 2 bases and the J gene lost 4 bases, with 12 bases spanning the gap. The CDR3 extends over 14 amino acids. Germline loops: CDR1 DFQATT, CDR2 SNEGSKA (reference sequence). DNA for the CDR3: TGCAGTGCTAGACAGCCGGGGAATAATCAGCCCCAGCATTTT. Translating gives CSARQPGNNQPQHF.

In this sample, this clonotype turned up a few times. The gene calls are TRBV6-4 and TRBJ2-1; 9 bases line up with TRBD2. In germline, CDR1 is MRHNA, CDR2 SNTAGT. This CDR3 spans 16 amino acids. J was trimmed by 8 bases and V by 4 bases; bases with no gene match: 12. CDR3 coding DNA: TGTGCCAGCAGTGCCTCTCGGCTAGCGGGGCGCGATGAGCAGTTCTTC. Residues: CASSASRLAGRDEQFF.

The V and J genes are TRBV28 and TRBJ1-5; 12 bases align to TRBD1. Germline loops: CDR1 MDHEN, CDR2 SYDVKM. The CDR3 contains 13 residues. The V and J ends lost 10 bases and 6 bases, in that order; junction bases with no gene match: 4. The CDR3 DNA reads TGTGCCATTGGGACAGGGGGCGGTCAGCCCCAGCATTTT. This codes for CAIGTGGGQPQHF.

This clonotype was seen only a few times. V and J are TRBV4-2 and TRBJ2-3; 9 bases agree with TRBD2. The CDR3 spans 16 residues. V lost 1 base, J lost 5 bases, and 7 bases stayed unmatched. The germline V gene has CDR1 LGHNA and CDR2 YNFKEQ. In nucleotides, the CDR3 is TGTGCCAGCAGCCAAGTGTTGCTAGCGGGACAAGATACGCAGTATTTT. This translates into CASSQVLLAGQDTQYF.

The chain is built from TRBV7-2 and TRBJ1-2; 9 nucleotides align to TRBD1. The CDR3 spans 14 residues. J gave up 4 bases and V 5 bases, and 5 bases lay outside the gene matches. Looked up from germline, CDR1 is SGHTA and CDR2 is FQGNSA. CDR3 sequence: CASSLGQGCYGYTF. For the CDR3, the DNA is TGTGCCAGCAGCCTCGGACAGGGGTGCTATGGCTACACCTTC.

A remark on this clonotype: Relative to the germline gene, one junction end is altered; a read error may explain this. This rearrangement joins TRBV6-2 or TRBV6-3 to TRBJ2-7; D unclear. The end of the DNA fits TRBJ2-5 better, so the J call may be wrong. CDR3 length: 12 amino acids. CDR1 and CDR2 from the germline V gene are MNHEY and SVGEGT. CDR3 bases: TGTGCCAGCGGTTATAGGAAACAGACCCAGTACTTC. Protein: CASGYRKQTQYF.

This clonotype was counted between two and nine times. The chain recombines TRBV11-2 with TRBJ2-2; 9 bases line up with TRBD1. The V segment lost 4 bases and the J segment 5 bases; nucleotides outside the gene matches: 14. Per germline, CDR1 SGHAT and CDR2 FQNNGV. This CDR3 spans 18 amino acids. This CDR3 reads CASSSTPGQGGRTGELFF. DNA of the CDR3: TGTGCCAGCAGCTCAACCCCGGGACAGGGCGGTAGAACCGGGGAGCTGTTTTTT.

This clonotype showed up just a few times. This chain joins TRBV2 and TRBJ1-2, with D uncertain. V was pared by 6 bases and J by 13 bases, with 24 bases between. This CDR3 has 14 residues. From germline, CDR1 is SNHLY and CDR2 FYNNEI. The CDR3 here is CASRVGRRREVCTF. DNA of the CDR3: TGTGCCAGCAGGGTAGGCAGAAGAAGGGAAGTCTGCACCTTC.